This TCR beta chain was recovered during a study of graft-versus-host responses after intestinal transplantation. Study summary: Each patient got anti-thymocyte globulin induction, then tacrolimus and steroids for about 3 years. Findings and caveats of the study: Early HvG declines after transplant were associated with peak circulating GvH clone levels. Detected in recipient marrow were GvH clones, some of which were first observed in ileum or blood.

TCRdb's table, derived via immunoSEQ multiplex PCR, lists solely in-frame clones and lacks some. The sample has about 110,000 clones, roughly 86% seen once; the top ten hold over 0.55%. Concerning this clone: What it recognizes is unknown.

The V and J ends lost 4 bases and 6 bases, in that order; junction bases with no gene match: 11. Germline loops: CDR1 MDHEN, CDR2 SYDVKM. The CDR3 has 16 residues. This receptor was identified in a human donor who was the organ donor for an intestinal transplant. Sequenced here: unstimulated CD4+ T cells sorted from spleen or lymph node cells, sampled before transplant. This chain uses TRBV28 with TRBJ1-5; TRBD1 agrees at 8 bases. The CDR3 region has the DNA TGTGCCAGCAGTTGGGAGGGGCAGGGGGCGGGTCAGCCCCAGCATTTT. This encodes CASSWEGQGAGQPQHF.